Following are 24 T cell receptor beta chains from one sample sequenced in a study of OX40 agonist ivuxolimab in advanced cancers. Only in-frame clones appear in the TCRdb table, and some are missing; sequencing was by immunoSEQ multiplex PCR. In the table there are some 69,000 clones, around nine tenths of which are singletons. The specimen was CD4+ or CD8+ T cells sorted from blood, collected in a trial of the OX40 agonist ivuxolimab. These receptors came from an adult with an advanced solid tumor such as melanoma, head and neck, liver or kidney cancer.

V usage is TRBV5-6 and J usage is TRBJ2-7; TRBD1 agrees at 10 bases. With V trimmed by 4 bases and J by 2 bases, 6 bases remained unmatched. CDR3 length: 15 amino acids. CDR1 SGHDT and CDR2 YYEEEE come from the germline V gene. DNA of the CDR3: TGTGCCAGCAGCCGGACAGGGGGTAACCCCTACGAGCAGTACTTC. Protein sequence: CASSRTGGNPYEQYF.

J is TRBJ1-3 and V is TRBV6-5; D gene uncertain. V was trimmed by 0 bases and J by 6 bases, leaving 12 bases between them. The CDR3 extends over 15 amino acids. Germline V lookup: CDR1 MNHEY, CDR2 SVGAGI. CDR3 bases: TGTGCCAGCAGTTACTCGGAAGACACTTCAAACACCATATATTTT. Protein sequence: CASSYSEDTSNTIYF.

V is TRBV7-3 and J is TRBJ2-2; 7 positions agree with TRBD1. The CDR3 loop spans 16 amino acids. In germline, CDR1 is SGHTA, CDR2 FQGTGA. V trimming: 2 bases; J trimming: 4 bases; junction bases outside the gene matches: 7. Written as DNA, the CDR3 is TGTGCCAGCAGCTTACAATACGGGACAGCCACCGGGGAGCTGTTTTTT. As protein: CASSLQYGTATGELFF.

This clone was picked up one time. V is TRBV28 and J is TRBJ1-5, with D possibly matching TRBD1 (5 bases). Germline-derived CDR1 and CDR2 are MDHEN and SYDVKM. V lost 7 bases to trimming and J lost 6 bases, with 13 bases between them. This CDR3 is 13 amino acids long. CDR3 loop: CASTPGVIQPQHF. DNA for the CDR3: TGTGCCAGCACCCCGGGGGTGATTCAGCCCCAGCATTTT.

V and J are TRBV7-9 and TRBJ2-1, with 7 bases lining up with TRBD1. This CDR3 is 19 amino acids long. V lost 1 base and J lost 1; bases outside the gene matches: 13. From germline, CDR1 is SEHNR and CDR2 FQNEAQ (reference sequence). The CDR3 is CASSLGQGHVDPSYNEQFF. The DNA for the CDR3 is TGTGCCAGCAGCTTAGGACAGGGCCACGTAGATCCTTCCTACAATGAGCAGTTCTTC. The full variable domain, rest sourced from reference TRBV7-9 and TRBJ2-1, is DTGVSQNPRHKITKRGQNVTFRCDPISEHNRLYWYRQTLGQGPEFLTYFQNEAQLEKSRLLSDRFSAERPKGSFSTLEIQRTEQGDSAMYLCASSLGQGHVDPSYNEQFFGPGTRLTVL.

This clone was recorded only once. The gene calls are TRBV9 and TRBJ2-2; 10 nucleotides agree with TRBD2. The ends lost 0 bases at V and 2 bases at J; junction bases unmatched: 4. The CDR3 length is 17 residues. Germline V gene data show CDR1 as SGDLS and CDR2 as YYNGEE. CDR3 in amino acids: CASSVGGLAANTGELFF. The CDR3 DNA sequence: TGTGCCAGCAGCGTAGGAGGACTAGCGGCCAACACCGGGGAGCTGTTTTTT.

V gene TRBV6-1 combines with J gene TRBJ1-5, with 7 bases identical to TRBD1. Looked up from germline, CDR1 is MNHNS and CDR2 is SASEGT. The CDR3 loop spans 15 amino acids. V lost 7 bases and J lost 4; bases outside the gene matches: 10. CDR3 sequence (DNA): TGTGCCAGCACCCAGCAGGGGGTGGGAAATCAGCCCCAGCATTTT. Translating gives CASTQQGVGNQPQHF.

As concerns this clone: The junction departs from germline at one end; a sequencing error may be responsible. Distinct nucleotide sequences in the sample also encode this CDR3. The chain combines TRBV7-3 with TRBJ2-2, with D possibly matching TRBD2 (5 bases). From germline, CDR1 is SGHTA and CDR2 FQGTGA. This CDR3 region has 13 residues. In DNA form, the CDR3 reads TGCGCCAGCAGCCCGTTAGCGACCGGGGAGCTGTTTTTT. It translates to CASSPLATGELFF.

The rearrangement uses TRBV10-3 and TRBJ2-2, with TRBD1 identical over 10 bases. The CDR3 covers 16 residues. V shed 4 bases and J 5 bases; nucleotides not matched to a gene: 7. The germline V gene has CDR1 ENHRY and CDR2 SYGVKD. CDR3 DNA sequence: TGTGCCATCAGTGGGGACAGGGGCCAGGGGACCGGGGAGCTGTTTTTT. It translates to CAISGDRGQGTGELFF.

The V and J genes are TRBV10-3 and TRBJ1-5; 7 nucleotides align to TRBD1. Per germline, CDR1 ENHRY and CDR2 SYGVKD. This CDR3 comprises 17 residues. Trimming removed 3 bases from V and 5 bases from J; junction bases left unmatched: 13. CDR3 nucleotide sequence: TGTGCCATCAGTGATCGATATTTGGACAGGTCCGATCAGCCCCAGCATTTT. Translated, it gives CAISDRYLDRSDQPQHF.

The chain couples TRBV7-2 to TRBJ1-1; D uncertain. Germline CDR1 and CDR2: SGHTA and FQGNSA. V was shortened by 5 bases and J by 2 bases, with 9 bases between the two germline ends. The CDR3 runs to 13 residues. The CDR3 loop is CASSATGNTEAFF. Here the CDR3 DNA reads TGTGCCAGCAGCGCGACCGGTAACACTGAAGCTTTCTTT.

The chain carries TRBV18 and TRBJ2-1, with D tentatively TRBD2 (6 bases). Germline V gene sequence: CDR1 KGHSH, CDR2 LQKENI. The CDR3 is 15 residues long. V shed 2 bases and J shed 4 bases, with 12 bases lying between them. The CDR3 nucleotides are TGTGCCAGCTCACCAACGGGAGACGGGTACAATGAGCAGTTCTTC. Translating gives CASSPTGDGYNEQFF.

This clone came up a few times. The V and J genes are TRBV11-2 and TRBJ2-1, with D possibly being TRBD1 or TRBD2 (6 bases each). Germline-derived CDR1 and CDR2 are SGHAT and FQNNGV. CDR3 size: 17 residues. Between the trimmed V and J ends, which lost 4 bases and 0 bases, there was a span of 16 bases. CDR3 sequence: CASSSSSRGGSYNEQFF. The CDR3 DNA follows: TGTGCCAGCAGCTCCTCTTCCAGGGGAGGCTCCTACAATGAGCAGTTCTTC.

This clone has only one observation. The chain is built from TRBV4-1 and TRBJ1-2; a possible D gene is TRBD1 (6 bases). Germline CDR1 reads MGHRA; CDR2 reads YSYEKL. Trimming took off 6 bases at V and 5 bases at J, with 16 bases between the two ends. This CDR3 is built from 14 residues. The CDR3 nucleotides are TGCGCCAGCAGAGGGGGGGCCGGCTTATATGGCTACACCTTC. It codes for CASRGGAGLYGYTF.

The CDR3 sequence is CATSKGDPGSDTQYF. CDR3 nucleotides: TGTGCCACCAGCAAAGGAGATCCAGGGTCAGATACGCAGTATTTT. The genes are TRBV15 and TRBJ2-3, with a weak D call TRBD1 (5 bases). The CDR3 has 15 residues. Germline lookup yields CDR1 LNHNV and CDR2 YYDKDF (reference sequence). V shed 4 bases and J shed 4 bases, with 15 bases lying between them.

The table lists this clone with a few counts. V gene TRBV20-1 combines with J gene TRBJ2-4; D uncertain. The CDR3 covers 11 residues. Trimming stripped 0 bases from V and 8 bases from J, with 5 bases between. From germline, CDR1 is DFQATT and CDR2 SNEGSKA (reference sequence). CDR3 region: CSARDLHIQYF. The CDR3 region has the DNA TGCAGTGCTAGAGATCTCCACATTCAGTACTTC.

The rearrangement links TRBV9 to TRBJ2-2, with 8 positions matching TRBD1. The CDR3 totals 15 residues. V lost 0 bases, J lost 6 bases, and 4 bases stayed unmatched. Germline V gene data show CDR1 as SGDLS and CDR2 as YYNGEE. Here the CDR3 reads CASSVETGVPGELFF. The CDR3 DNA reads TGTGCCAGCAGCGTAGAGACAGGGGTGCCCGGGGAGCTGTTTTTT.

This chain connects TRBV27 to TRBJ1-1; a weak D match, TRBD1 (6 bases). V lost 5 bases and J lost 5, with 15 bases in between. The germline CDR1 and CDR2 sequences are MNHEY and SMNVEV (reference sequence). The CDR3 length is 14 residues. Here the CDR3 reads CASSPLQGNTEAFF. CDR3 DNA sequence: TGTGCCAGCAGTCCCCTACAGGGAAATACTGAAGCTTTCTTT.

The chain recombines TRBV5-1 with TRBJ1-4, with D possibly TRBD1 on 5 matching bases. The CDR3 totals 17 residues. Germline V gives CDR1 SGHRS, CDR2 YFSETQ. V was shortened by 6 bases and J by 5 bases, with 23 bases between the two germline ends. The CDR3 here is CASTDEYRGLHNEKLFF. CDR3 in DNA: TGCGCCAGCACGGACGAGTACCGGGGCTTACACAATGAAAAACTGTTTTTT.

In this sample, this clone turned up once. The CDR3 DNA reads as TGTGCCAGCAGCCAATCGGGACTAGCGGGGTTCTACGAGCAGTACTTC. It specifies CASSQSGLAGFYEQYF. The chain recombines TRBV16 with TRBJ2-7; 13 nucleotides match TRBD2. Germline V gene sequence: CDR1 KGHSY, CDR2 FQNENV. The CDR3 loop spans 16 amino acids. The trim removed 0 bases at V and 3 bases at J, leaving 2 bases unmatched.

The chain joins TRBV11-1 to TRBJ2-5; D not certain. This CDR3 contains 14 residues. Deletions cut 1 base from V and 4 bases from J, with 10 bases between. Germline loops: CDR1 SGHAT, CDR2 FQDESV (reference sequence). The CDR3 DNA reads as TGTGCCAGCAGCTTAGGGCGCCCCGGAGAGACCCAGTACTTC. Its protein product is CASSLGRPGETQYF.

CDR3 DNA sequence: TGTGCCAGCAGCTTAGTAGCGGGGGGGCTGGCAGATACGCAGTATTTT. Translation: CASSLVAGGLADTQYF. The J gene is TRBJ2-3, the V gene TRBV7-6; 11 nucleotides agree with TRBD2. Losses at the gene ends were 1 base for V and 4 bases for J; bases not matched to a gene: 4. The CDR3 covers 16 residues. Germline assignment: CDR1 SGHVS and CDR2 FNYEAQ. Full variable domain (missing parts from reference TRBV7-6 and TRBJ2-3): GAGVSQSPRYKVTKRGQDVALRCDPISGHVSLYWYRQALGQGPEFLTYFNYEAQQDKSGLPNDRFSAERPEGSISTLTIQRTEQRDSAMYRCASSLVAGGLADTQYFGPGTRLTVL.

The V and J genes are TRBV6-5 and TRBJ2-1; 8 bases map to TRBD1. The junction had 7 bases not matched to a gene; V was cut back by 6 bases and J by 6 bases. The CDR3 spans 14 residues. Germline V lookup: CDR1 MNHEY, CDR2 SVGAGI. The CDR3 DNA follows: TGTGCCAGCAGCCGACAGACAGGGGTCAATGAGCAGTTCTTC. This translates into CASSRQTGVNEQFF.

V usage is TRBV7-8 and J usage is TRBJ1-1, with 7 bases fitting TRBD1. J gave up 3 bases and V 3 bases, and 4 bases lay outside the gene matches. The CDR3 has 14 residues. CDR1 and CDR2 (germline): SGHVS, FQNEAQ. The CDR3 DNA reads TGTGCCAGCAGCTTTGACAGGGCGGACACTGAAGCTTTCTTT. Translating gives CASSFDRADTEAFF.